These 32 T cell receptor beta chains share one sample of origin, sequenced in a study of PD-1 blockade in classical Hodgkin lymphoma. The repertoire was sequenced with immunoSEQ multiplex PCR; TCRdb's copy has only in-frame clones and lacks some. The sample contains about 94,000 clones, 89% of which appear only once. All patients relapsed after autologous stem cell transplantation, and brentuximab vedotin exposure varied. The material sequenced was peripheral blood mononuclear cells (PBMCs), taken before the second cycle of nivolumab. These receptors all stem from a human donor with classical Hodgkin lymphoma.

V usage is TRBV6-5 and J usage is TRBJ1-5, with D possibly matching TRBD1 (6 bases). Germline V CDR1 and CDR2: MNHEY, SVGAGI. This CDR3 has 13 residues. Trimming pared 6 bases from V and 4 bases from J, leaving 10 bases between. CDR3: CASSGQQNQPQHF. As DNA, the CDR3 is TGTGCCAGCAGCGGACAGCAGAATCAGCCCCAGCATTTT.

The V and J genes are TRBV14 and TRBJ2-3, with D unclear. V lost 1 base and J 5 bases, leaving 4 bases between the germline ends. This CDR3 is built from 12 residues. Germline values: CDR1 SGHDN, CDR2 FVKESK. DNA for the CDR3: TGTGCCAGCAGCCAAGTAAGAGATACGCAGTATTTT. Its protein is CASSQVRDTQYF.

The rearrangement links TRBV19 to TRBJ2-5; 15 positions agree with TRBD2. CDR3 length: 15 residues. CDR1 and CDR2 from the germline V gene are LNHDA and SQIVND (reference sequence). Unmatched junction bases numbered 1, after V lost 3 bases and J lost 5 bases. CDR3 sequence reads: CASSMGTSGGETQYF. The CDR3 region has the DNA TGTGCCAGTAGTATGGGGACTAGCGGGGGGGAGACCCAGTACTTC. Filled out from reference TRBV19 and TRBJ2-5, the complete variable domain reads DGGITQSPKYLFRKEGQNVTLSCEQNLNHDAMYWYRQDPGQGLRLIYYSQIVNDFQKGDIAEGYSVSREKKESFPLTVTSAQKNPTAFYLCASSMGTSGGETQYFGPGTRLLVL.

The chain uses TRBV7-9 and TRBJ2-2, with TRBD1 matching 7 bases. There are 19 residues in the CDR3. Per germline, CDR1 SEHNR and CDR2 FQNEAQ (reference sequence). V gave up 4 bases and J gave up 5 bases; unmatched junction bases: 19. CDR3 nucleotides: TGTGCCAGCAGCTCTTCCGGAGCCACAGGGGATTTCTGGACCGGGGAGCTGTTTTTT. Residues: CASSSSGATGDFWTGELFF.

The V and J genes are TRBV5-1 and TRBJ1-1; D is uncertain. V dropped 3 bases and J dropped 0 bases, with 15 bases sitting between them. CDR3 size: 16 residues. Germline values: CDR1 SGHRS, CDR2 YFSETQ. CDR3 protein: CASSWAGRAMNTEAFF. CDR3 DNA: TGCGCCAGCAGCTGGGCAGGCCGTGCGATGAACACTGAAGCTTTCTTT. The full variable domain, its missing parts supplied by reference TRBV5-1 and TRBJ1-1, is KAGVTQTPRYLIKTRGQQVTLSCSPISGHRSVSWYQQTPGQGLQFLFEYFSETQRNKGNFPGRFSGRQFSNSRSEMNVSTLELGDSALYLCASSWAGRAMNTEAFFGQGTRLTVV.

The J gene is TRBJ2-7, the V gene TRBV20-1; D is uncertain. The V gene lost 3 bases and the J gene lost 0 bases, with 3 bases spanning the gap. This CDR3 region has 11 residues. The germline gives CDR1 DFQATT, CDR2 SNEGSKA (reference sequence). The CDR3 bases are TGCAGTGCTAGCTTCTCCTACGAGCAGTACTTC. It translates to CSASFSYEQYF.

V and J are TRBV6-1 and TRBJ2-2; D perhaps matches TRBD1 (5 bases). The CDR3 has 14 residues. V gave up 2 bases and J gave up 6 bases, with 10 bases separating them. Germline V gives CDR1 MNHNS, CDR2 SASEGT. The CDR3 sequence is CASSEKGRAGELFF. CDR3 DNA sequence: TGTGCCAGCAGTGAAAAGGGGCGAGCCGGGGAGCTGTTTTTT.

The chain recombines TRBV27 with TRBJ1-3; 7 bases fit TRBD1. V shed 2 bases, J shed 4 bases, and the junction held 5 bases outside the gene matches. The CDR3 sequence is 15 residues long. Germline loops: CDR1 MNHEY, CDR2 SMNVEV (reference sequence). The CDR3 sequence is CASSLGGGAGNTIYF. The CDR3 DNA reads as TGTGCCAGCAGTTTAGGAGGGGGCGCAGGAAACACCATATATTTT.

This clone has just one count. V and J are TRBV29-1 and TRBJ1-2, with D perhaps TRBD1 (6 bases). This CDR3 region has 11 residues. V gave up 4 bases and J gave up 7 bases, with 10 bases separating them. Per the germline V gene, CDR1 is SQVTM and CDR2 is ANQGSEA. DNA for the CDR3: TGCAGCGTTGTTGGGGGGGCTGGCTACACCTTC. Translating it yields CSVVGGAGYTF.

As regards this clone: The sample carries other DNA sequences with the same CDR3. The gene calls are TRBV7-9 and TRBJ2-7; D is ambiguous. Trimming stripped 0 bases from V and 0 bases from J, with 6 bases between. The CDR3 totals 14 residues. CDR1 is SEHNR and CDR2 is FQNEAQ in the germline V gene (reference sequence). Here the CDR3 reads CASSLAGSSYEQYF. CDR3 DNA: TGTGCCAGCAGCTTAGCCGGGTCCTCCTACGAGCAGTACTTC.

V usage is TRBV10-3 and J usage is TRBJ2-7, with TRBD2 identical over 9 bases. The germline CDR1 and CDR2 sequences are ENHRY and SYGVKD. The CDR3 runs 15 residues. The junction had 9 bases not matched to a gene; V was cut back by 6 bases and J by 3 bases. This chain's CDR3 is CAIRNPSGTIYEQYF. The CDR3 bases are TGTGCCATCAGGAACCCTAGCGGGACTATCTACGAGCAGTACTTC.

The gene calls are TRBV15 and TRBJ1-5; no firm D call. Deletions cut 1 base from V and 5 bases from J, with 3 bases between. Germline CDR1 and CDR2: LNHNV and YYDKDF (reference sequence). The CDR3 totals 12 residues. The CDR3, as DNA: TGTGCCACCAGCAGAGGGGATCAGCCCCAGCATTTT. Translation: CATSRGDQPQHF.

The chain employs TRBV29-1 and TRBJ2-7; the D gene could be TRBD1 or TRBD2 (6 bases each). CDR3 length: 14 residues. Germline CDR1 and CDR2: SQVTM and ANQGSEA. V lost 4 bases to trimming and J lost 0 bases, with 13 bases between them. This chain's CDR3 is CSVGGDTLSYEQYF. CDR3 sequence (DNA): TGCAGCGTTGGGGGGGACACCCTCTCCTACGAGCAGTACTTC.

CDR3 protein: CASSSRDTSSYEQYF. In DNA, the CDR3 is TGTGCCAGCAGCTCTCGGGACACTAGCTCCTACGAGCAGTACTTC. The V gene is TRBV13, the J gene TRBJ2-7, with a tentative D call TRBD1 (6 bases). Germline loops: CDR1 PRHDT, CDR2 FYEKMQ (reference sequence). V shed 4 bases and J shed 0 bases, with 13 bases lying between them. There are 15 residues in the CDR3. Full variable domain (rest looked up from reference TRBV13 and TRBJ2-7): AAGVIQSPRHLIKEKRETATLKCYPIPRHDTVYWYQQGPGQDPQFLISFYEKMQSDKGSIPDRFSAQQFSDYHSELNMSSLELGDSALYFCASSSRDTSSYEQYFGPGTRLTVT.

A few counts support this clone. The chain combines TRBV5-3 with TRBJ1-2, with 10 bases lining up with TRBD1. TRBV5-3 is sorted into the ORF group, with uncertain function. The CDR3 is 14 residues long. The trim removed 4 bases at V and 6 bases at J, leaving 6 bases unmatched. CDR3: CARSQMTGGHGYTF. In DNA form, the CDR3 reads TGTGCCAGAAGCCAAATGACAGGGGGCCATGGCTACACCTTC.

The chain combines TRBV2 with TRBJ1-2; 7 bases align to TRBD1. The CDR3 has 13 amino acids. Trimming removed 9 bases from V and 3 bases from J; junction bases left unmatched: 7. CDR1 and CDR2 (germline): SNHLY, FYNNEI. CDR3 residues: CAREEGAYYGYTF. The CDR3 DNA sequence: TGTGCCAGGGAGGAGGGGGCTTACTATGGCTACACCTTC.

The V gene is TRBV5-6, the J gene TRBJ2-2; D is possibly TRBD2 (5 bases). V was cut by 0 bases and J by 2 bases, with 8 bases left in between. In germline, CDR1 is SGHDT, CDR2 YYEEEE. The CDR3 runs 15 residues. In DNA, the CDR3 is TGTGCCAGCAGCTTGGGGAGGCTTAACACCGGGGAGCTGTTTTTT. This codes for CASSLGRLNTGELFF.

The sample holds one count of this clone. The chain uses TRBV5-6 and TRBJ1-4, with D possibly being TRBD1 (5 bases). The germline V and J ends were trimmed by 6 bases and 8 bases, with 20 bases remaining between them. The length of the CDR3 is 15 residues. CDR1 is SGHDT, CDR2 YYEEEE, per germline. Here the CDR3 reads CASNLGAGVQEKLFF. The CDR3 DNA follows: TGTGCCAGCAACCTGGGAGCGGGGGTCCAGGAAAAACTGTTTTTT. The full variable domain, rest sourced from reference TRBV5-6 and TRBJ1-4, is DAGVTQSPTHLIKTRGQQVTLRCSPKSGHDTVSWYQQALGQGPQFIFQYYEEEERQRGNFPDRFSGHQFPNYSSELNVNALLLGDSALYLCASNLGAGVQEKLFFGSGTQLSVL.

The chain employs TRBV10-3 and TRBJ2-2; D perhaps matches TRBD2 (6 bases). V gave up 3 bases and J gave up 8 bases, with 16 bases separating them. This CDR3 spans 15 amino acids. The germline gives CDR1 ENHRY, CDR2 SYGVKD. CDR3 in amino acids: CAISDGTSLAGELFF. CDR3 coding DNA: TGTGCCATCAGTGATGGTACTAGCCTGGCGGGGGAGCTGTTTTTT.

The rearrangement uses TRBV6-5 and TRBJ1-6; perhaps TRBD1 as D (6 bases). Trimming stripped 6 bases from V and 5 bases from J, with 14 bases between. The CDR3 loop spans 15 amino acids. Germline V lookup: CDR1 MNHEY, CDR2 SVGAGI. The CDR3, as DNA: TGTGCCAGCAGGTTAGGGGGGCGTAATAATTCACCCCTCCACTTT. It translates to CASRLGGRNNSPLHF.

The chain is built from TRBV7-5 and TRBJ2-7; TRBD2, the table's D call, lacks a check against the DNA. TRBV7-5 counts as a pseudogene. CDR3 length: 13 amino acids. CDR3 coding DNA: TGTGTCAGCACCCTAGCGGGAGTATTAGAGCAGTACTTC. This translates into CVSTLAGVLEQYF.

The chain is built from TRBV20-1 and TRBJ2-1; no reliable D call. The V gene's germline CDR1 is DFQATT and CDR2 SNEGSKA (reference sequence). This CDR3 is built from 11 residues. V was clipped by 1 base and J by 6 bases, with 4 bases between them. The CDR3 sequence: CSARGPNEQFF. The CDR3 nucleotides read TGCAGTGCTAGAGGCCCCAATGAGCAGTTCTTC.

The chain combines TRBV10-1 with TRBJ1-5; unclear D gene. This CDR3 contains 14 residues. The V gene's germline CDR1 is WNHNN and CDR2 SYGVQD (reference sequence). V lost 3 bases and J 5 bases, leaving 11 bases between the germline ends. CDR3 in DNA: TGCGCCAGCAGTGAAGCGGGGTCGGATCAGCCCCAGCATTTT. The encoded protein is CASSEAGSDQPQHF.

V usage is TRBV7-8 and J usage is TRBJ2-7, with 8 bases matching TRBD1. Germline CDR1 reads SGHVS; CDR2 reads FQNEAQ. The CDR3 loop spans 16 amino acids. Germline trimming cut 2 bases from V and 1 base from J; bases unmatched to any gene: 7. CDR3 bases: TGTGCCAGCAGCTTAAAGTCCGGACAGGGTTCCTACGAGCAGTACTTC. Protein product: CASSLKSGQGSYEQYF.

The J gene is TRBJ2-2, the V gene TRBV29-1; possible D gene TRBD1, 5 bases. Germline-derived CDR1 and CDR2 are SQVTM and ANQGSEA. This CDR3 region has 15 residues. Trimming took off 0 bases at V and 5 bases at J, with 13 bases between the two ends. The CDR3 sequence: CSVEDPDRLTGELFF. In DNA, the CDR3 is TGCAGCGTTGAAGATCCCGACAGATTGACCGGGGAGCTGTTTTTT.

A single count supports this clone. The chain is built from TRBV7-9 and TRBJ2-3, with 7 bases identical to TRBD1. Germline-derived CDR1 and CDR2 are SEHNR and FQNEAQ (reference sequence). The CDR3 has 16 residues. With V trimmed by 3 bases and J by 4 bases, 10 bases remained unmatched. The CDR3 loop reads CASSFGDRVGADTQYF. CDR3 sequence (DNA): TGTGCCAGCAGCTTCGGCGACAGGGTAGGGGCAGATACGCAGTATTTT.

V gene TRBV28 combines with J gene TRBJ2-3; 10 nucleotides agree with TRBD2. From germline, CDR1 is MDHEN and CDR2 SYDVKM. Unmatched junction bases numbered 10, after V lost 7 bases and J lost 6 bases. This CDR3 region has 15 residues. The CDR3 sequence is CASIPGGSGRDTQYF. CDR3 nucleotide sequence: TGTGCCAGCATTCCCGGAGGTAGCGGGAGGGATACGCAGTATTTT. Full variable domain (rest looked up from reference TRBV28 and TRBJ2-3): DVKVTQSSRYLVKRTGEKVFLECVQDMDHENMFWYRQDPGLGLRLIYFSYDVKMKEKGDIPEGYSVSREKKERFSLILESASTNQTSMYLCASIPGGSGRDTQYFGPGTRLTVL.

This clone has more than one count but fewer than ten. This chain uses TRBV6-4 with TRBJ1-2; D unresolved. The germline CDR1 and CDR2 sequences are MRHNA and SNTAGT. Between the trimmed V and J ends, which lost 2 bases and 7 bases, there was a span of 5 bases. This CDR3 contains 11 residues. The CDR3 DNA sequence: TGTGCCAGCAGTGACCGTTTTGGCTACACCTTC. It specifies CASSDRFGYTF.

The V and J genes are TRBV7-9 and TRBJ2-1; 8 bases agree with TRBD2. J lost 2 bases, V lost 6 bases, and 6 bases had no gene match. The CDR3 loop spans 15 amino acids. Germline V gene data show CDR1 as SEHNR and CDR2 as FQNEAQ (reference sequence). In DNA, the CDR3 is TGTGCCAGCAGACCGGGACTAGTACCCTACAATGAGCAGTTCTTC. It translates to CASRPGLVPYNEQFF. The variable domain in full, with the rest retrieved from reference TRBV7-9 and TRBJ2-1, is DTGVSQNPRHKITKRGQNVTFRCDPISEHNRLYWYRQTLGQGPEFLTYFQNEAQLEKSRLLSDRFSAERPKGSFSTLEIQRTEQGDSAMYLCASRPGLVPYNEQFFGPGTRLTVL.

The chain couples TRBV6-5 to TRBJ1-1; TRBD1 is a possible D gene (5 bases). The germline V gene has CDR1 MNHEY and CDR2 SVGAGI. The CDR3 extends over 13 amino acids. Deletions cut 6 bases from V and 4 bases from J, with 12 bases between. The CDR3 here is CASSYGGGTEAFF. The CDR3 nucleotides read TGTGCCAGCAGCTACGGGGGGGGCACTGAAGCTTTCTTT.

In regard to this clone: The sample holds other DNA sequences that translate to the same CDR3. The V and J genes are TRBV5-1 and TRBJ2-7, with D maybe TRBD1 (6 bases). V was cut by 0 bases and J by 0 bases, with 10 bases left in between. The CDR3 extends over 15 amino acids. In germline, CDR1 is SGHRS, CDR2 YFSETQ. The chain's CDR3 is CASSLGQGFSYEQYF. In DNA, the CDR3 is TGCGCCAGCAGCTTGGGGCAGGGGTTCTCCTACGAGCAGTACTTC.

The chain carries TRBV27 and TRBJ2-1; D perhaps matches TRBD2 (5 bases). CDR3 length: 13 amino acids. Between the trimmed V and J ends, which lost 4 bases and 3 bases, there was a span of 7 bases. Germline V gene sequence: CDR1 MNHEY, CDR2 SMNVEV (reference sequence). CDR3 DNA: TGTGCCAGCAGTTCGGGATACTACAATGAGCAGTTCTTC. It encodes CASSSGYYNEQFF.